One and the same sample provided the 24 T cell receptor beta chains below, sequenced in a study of blood T cells in healthy people across ages. A sample-barcoded 5' primer and a J-beta primer mix were used in a second PCR of roughly 6 to 12 cycles. TCRdb independently ran MiXCR on the 5' RACE reads; one entry per CDR3 protein. The sample holds roughly 800,000 distinct CDR3 sequences, 58% seen once. The sample comprised blood. These receptors originate from a man in his thirties or forties in good health.

V is TRBV20-1 and J is TRBJ2-7; D is ambiguous. This CDR3 comprises 13 residues. Germline CDR1 reads DFQATT; CDR2 reads SNEGSKA (reference sequence). V was trimmed by 3 bases and J by 4 bases, leaving 13 bases between them. DNA for the CDR3: TGCAGTGCTAGGGGCAGAACTCCTTACGAGCAGTACTTC. This encodes CSARGRTPYEQYF.

This chain links TRBV29-1 with TRBJ2-3; D gene ambiguous. The CDR3 has 12 residues. Germline CDR1 reads SQVTM; CDR2 reads ANQGSEA. Trimming left V 6 bases short and J 6 bases short, with 13 bases between. In DNA form, the CDR3 reads TGCAGCGTGCCTCAACCACCGGATACGCAGTATTTT. This gives the protein CSVPQPPDTQYF.

The chain joins TRBV7-2 to TRBJ1-5, with no clear D. The CDR3 contains 16 residues. The V gene lost 2 bases and the J gene lost 3 bases, with 14 bases spanning the gap. Germline values: CDR1 SGHTA, CDR2 FQGNSA. The DNA for the CDR3 is TGTGCCAGCAGCTTAACCCCTGGGGTCCTCAATCAGCCCCAGCATTTT. Its translation is CASSLTPGVLNQPQHF. The complete variable domain, with remaining parts taken from reference TRBV7-2 and TRBJ1-5, reads GAGVSQSPSNKVTEKGKDVELRCDPISGHTALYWYRQSLGQGLEFLIYFQGNSAPDKSGLPSDRFSAERTGGSVSTLTIQRTQQEDSAVYLCASSLTPGVLNQPQHFGDGTRLSIL.

J is TRBJ2-1 and V is TRBV20-1; 9 bases are a match to TRBD2. Trimming took 6 bases from V and 9 from J; bases not matched to a gene: 15. This CDR3 is built from 15 residues. In germline, CDR1 is DFQATT, CDR2 SNEGSKA (reference sequence). CDR3 bases: TGCAGTGCCCCAAGGGGCGGGGGGGCCGACGGTGAGCAGTTCTTC. It translates to CSAPRGGGADGEQFF.

This chain connects TRBV6-5 to TRBJ1-1, with D hard to call. Per germline, CDR1 MNHEY and CDR2 SVGAGI. There are 13 residues in the CDR3. V lost 4 bases and J 1 base, leaving 7 bases between the germline ends. The CDR3 DNA follows: TGTGCCAGCAGTTCTATATGGAACACTGAAGCTTTCTTT. Its translation: CASSSIWNTEAFF.

This clonotype was observed a few times. The gene calls are TRBV7-9 and TRBJ1-2; 7 bases match TRBD1. With 1 base clipped from V and 6 bases from J, the junction kept 11 bases outside the gene matches. The CDR3 is made up of 16 amino acids. Germline-derived CDR1 and CDR2 are SEHNR and FQNEAQ (reference sequence). CDR3 protein: CASSLDNGQVGNGYTF. CDR3 sequence (DNA): TGTGCCAGCAGCTTAGATAATGGACAGGTGGGGAATGGCTACACCTTC.

This clonotype occurred a few times. J is TRBJ1-5 and V is TRBV6-1, with D tentatively TRBD1 (6 bases). Germline CDR1 and CDR2: MNHNS and SASEGT. With 3 bases removed from V and 6 bases from J, the gap between germline ends came to 15 bases. The CDR3 is 15 residues long. The CDR3 reads CASSEGALSGQPQHF. CDR3 in DNA: TGTGCCAGCAGTGAGGGGGCTTTGAGTGGTCAGCCCCAGCATTTT.

As to this clonotype: Germline and junction disagree at one end, which may indicate a read error. The chain has TRBV15 and TRBJ2-5, with D tentatively TRBD1 or TRBD2 (5 bases each). This CDR3 contains 16 residues. Germline assignment: CDR1 LNHNV and CDR2 YYDKDF (reference sequence). DNA of the CDR3: TGTGCCACCAGCAGAAAAAGTAGAGGGGAGCAAGAGACCCTGTACTTC. As protein: CATSRKSRGEQETLYF.

This clonotype showed up many times. The CDR3 region is CASSPQAAYGYTF. DNA for the CDR3: TGTGCCAGCAGTCCGCAGGCAGCGTATGGCTACACCTTC. The V and J genes are TRBV27 and TRBJ1-2; D ambiguous. The CDR3 length is 13 residues. Germline V gene sequence: CDR1 MNHEY, CDR2 SMNVEV (reference sequence). V dropped 5 bases and J dropped 5 bases, with 12 bases sitting between them.

The chain employs TRBV14 and TRBJ2-3; 8 positions agree with TRBD2. Looked up from germline, CDR1 is SGHDN and CDR2 is FVKESK. Trimming cost V 4 bases and J 7 bases; bases outside gene matches: 10. The CDR3 has 15 amino acids. CDR3 nucleotides: TGTGCCAGCAGCCGAACTAGCGGACCTTTTAATACGCAGTATTTT. Amino acid sequence: CASSRTSGPFNTQYF. Together with reference TRBV14 and TRBJ2-3, the CDR3 gives the full variable domain: EAGVTQFPSHSVIEKGQTVTLRCDPISGHDNLYWYRRVMGKEIKFLLHFVKESKQDESGMPNNRFLAERTGGTYSTLKVQPAELEDSGVYFCASSRTSGPFNTQYFGPGTRLTVL.

V gene TRBV7-9 combines with J gene TRBJ1-5; D gene uncertain. The CDR3 consists of 13 residues. Trimming shortened V by 7 bases and J by 6 bases, and 13 bases separated the two germline ends. The germline CDR1 and CDR2 sequences are SEHNR and FQNEAQ (reference sequence). CDR3 DNA sequence: TGTGCCAGCACCGAAGGCTCGGGTCAGCCCCAGCATTTT. It encodes CASTEGSGQPQHF.

This clonotype was seen a handful of times. The chain carries TRBV4-1 and TRBJ1-6; tentative D call: TRBD1 (6 bases). The CDR3 covers 15 residues. V lost 0 bases, J lost 9 bases, and 12 bases lay in between. CDR1 and CDR2 from the germline V gene are MGHRA and YSYEKL. The CDR3 DNA follows: TGCGCCAGCAGCCAAGAGGGGGCAGCCCCTTCACCCCTCCACTTT. Its translation: CASSQEGAAPSPLHF.

The chain uses TRBV28 and TRBJ2-1; D call uncertain. The V and J ends lost 6 bases and 7 bases respectively, with 7 bases between them. Germline loops: CDR1 MDHEN, CDR2 SYDVKM. The CDR3 runs to 11 residues. CDR3 sequence: CASRILNEQFF. The CDR3 DNA follows: TGTGCCAGCAGGATCCTAAATGAGCAGTTCTTC.

Turning to this clonotype: This may arise from a read error, as a much more abundant clone is one base away. This sequence joins TRBV19 and TRBJ2-1, with 8 bases identical to TRBD1. The J call may be mistaken, given a closer DNA end match to TRBJ2-7. The CDR3 extends over 14 amino acids. Germline-derived CDR1 and CDR2 are LNHDA and SQIVND (reference sequence). The CDR3 reads CASSTGGSYNEQYF. Written as DNA, the CDR3 is TGTGCCAGTAGTACAGGGGGCTCCTACAATGAGCAGTACTTC.

This clonotype has only a few counts. The chain carries TRBV4-3 and TRBJ1-2; D is undetermined. The CDR3 length is 15 residues. Germline CDR1 LGHNA, CDR2 YSLEER. V lost 0 bases and J lost 8, with 16 bases in between. The CDR3 loop is CASSQERQAPWGYTF. The CDR3 DNA reads as TGCGCCAGCAGCCAAGAGAGGCAGGCTCCCTGGGGCTACACCTTC.

The chain is built from TRBV3-1 and TRBJ1-2; perhaps TRBD1 as D (5 bases). Trimming cost V 4 bases and J 13 bases, with 19 bases left between them. Germline V gene lookup returns CDR1 LGHDT and CDR2 YNNKEL (reference sequence). CDR3 length: 13 residues. The CDR3 DNA sequence: TGTGCCAGCAGCCCGTCAGGGTACTATGGGTGCACCTTC. This translates into CASSPSGYYGCTF.

The V call is TRBV29-1, the J call TRBJ1-2; no clear D gene. CDR1 SQVTM and CDR2 ANQGSEA come from the germline V gene. V was pared by 4 bases and J by 1 base, with 22 bases between. The CDR3 totals 17 residues. CDR3 protein: CSVVRQSAPASNYGYTF. CDR3 DNA sequence: TGCAGCGTTGTCAGGCAGTCGGCTCCAGCTAGTAACTATGGCTACACCTTC.

This sequence joins TRBV6-5 and TRBJ1-2; 9 nucleotides line up with TRBD1. The V gene's germline CDR1 is MNHEY and CDR2 SVGAGI. V lost 4 bases and J lost 8; bases outside the gene matches: 11. The length of the CDR3 is 15 residues. The CDR3 DNA is TGTGCCAGCAGTTCCCACCCGGACAGGGGAGAAGGCTACACCTTC. It is translated as CASSSHPDRGEGYTF.

The gene calls are TRBV7-9 and TRBJ1-1; 9 positions match TRBD1. Trimming cost V 7 bases and J 6 bases; bases outside gene matches: 6. Germline CDR1 reads SEHNR; CDR2 reads FQNEAQ (reference sequence). The CDR3 contains 13 residues. This CDR3 is CASTRTGVPEAFF. CDR3 DNA sequence: TGTGCCAGCACACGGACAGGGGTTCCTGAAGCTTTCTTT.

J is TRBJ2-5 and V is TRBV6-2 or TRBV6-3; D is unresolved. V lost 6 bases and J lost 11, with 19 bases in between. Germline V gene lookup returns CDR1 MNHEY and CDR2 SVGEGT. CDR3 length: 13 residues. CDR3: CASRTTEVKEQYF. CDR3 sequence (DNA): TGTGCCAGCAGAACGACTGAAGTGAAGGAGCAGTACTTC.

The chain recombines TRBV10-3 with TRBJ2-5; possible D gene TRBD2, 5 bases. The J call could be wrong; TRBJ2-7 is a better fit for the DNA end. In germline, CDR1 is ENHRY, CDR2 SYGVKD. The CDR3 totals 13 residues. As DNA, the CDR3 is TGTGCCATCAGTGAGTCGATAGGAGGCGAGCAGTACTTC. Amino acids: CAISESIGGEQYF.

The V call is TRBV19, the J call TRBJ2-4, with a possible D match to TRBD1 (7 bases). The length of the CDR3 is 15 residues. Germline V CDR1 and CDR2: LNHDA, SQIVND (reference sequence). With 5 bases removed from V and 7 bases from J, the gap between germline ends came to 18 bases. The CDR3 nucleotides read TGTGCCAGTAGTGGAGGGGGCCGAAGAACGAACATTCAGTACTTC. This encodes CASSGGGRRTNIQYF. Looking up the rest from reference TRBV19 and TRBJ2-4 gives the full variable domain: DGGITQSPKYLFRKEGQNVTLSCEQNLNHDAMYWYRQDPGQGLRLIYYSQIVNDFQKGDIAEGYSVSREKKESFPLTVTSAQKNPTAFYLCASSGGGRRTNIQYFGAGTRLSVL.

The CDR3 DNA sequence: TGTGCCAGCAGTTTATGGTCCAGGGGGCGTAATGAGCAGTTCTTC. Translated: CASSLWSRGRNEQFF. The chain couples TRBV12-3 or TRBV12-4 to TRBJ2-1; 8 bases agree with TRBD1. V trimming: 2 bases; J trimming: 7 bases; junction bases outside the gene matches: 7. CDR3 size: 15 residues.

The V gene is TRBV20-1, the J gene TRBJ2-7, with a tentative D call TRBD2 (6 bases). The germline CDR1 and CDR2 sequences are DFQATT and SNEGSKA (reference sequence). Trimming cost V 0 bases and J 1 base, with 22 bases left between them. The CDR3 has 18 residues. In DNA form, the CDR3 reads TGCAGTGCTAGAGATGAGGGGATGGAGGGAGCAGAATCCTACGAGCAGTACTTC. This codes for CSARDEGMEGAESYEQYF.